Presented here are 21 T cell receptor beta chains from one specimen sequenced in a study of identical twins. TCRdb passed the 5' RACE reads through MiXCR, listing each CDR3 protein once. The sample lists about 190,000 distinct CDR3 sequences, around a sixth occurring once. In addition, the sample was reused for a study of T cells expressing NK-cell markers.

Sequencing was carried out using CD8+ T cells sorted from blood. These receptor sequences come from a woman younger than 30 in good health.

This clonotype occurred a few times. The genes are TRBV11-2 and TRBJ2-1, with a possible D match to TRBD2 (6 bases). The ends were cut back, 4 bases at V and 6 bases at J, with 16 bases in the middle. The length of the CDR3 is 15 residues. Germline V CDR1 and CDR2: SGHAT, FQNNGV. CDR3 DNA sequence: TGTGCCAGCAGCTGGGACGGGAGTGGTGGCAATGAGCAGTTCTTC. Translating gives CASSWDGSGGNEQFF.

This clonotype has more than one count but fewer than ten. V and J are TRBV2 and TRBJ1-1, with D maybe TRBD1 (5 bases). Germline V lookup: CDR1 SNHLY, CDR2 FYNNEI. Trimming cost V 8 bases and J 3 bases, with 13 bases left between them. CDR3 length equals 13 residues. CDR3 DNA: TGTGCCAGCGGGGGGATAGGGGACACTGAAGCTTTCTTT. This translates into CASGGIGDTEAFF.

In DNA, the CDR3 is TGTGCCAGCAGCAATATCATCGGACAGCTTGTAACAGATACGCAGTATTTT. Translation: CASSNIIGQLVTDTQYF. This sequence joins TRBV21-1 and TRBJ2-3; the table gives TRBD1 as D, unverified against the DNA. TRBV21-1 is a recognized pseudogene. This CDR3 is built from 17 residues.

The V gene is TRBV9, the J gene TRBJ2-5; D may be TRBD1 or TRBD2 (6 bases each). The CDR3 sequence is 14 residues long. V dropped 3 bases and J dropped 5 bases, with 14 bases sitting between them. CDR1 and CDR2 from the germline V gene are SGDLS and YYNGEE. The CDR3 coding sequence is TGTGCCAGCAGCGGAGAGGGGGGCGGGGAGACCCAGTACTTC. This gives the protein CASSGEGGGETQYF.

This clonotype has a handful of counts. The chain has TRBV7-2 and TRBJ2-5; 8 bases agree with TRBD2. The CDR3 loop spans 15 amino acids. Trimming cost V 3 bases and J 1 base; bases outside gene matches: 4. CDR1 and CDR2 (germline): SGHTA, FQGNSA. CDR3 in amino acids: CASSLAGGAQETQYF. The DNA of the CDR3 is TGTGCCAGCAGCTTGGCCGGGGGGGCCCAAGAGACCCAGTACTTC.

This clonotype was seen a handful of times. This chain uses TRBV5-1 with TRBJ2-1; D is ambiguous. The germline V gene has CDR1 SGHRS and CDR2 YFSETQ. V was trimmed by 3 bases and J by 5 bases, leaving 6 bases between them. CDR3 length equals 12 residues. The CDR3 loop is CASSWSNNEQFF. DNA of the CDR3: TGCGCCAGCAGCTGGAGTAACAATGAGCAGTTCTTC.

This clonotype was detected ten times or more. The J gene is TRBJ2-3, the V gene TRBV7-2, with 9 nucleotides matching TRBD2. The CDR3 is made up of 16 amino acids. V was clipped by 3 bases and J by 5 bases; unmatched bases: 9. Per germline, CDR1 SGHTA and CDR2 FQGNSA. The CDR3 DNA follows: TGTGCCAGCAGCTTTTCTAGCGGGACGCGCTTAGATACGCAGTATTTT. Translated: CASSFSSGTRLDTQYF. Full variable domain (rest looked up from reference TRBV7-2 and TRBJ2-3): GAGVSQSPSNKVTEKGKDVELRCDPISGHTALYWYRQSLGQGLEFLIYFQGNSAPDKSGLPSDRFSAERTGGSVSTLTIQRTQQEDSAVYLCASSFSSGTRLDTQYFGPGTRLTVL.

This clonotype has ten or more counts. Germline is not matched at one junction end, which may reflect a read error. The chain recombines TRBV5-1 with TRBJ1-1; D might be TRBD1 (5 bases). This CDR3 spans 14 amino acids. Germline loops: CDR1 SGHRS, CDR2 YFSETQ. The CDR3 bases are TGTGCCAGCAGCTTAGGGACCTTGAACACTGAAGCTTTCTTT. Its protein is CASSLGTLNTEAFF. Together with reference TRBV5-1 and TRBJ1-1, the CDR3 gives the full variable domain: KAGVTQTPRYLIKTRGQQVTLSCSPISGHRSVSWYQQTPGQGLQFLFEYFSETQRNKGNFPGRFSGRQFSNSRSEMNVSTLELGDSALYLCASSLGTLNTEAFFGQGTRLTVV.

Ten or more counts support this clonotype. This chain joins TRBV25-1 and TRBJ2-7; D not certain. This CDR3 spans 12 amino acids. The V end was cut by 4 bases, the J end by 5 bases, with 9 bases between. From germline, CDR1 is MGHDK and CDR2 SYGVNS. The CDR3 DNA sequence: TGTGCCAGCAGTGTGGCGGTGGACGAGCAGTACTTC. Protein sequence: CASSVAVDEQYF.

The table lists this clonotype with a few counts. V gene TRBV6-5 combines with J gene TRBJ1-2; 7 bases map to TRBD1. The CDR3 runs to 14 residues. Germline V gene sequence: CDR1 MNHEY, CDR2 SVGAGI. Trimming took 2 bases from V and 5 from J; bases not matched to a gene: 5. The CDR3: CASSYGAGGYGYTF. DNA of the CDR3: TGTGCCAGCAGTTACGGTGCAGGGGGGTATGGCTACACCTTC.

This clonotype has just a few counts. This chain connects TRBV5-1 to TRBJ1-1, with 7 bases identical to TRBD1. Germline CDR1 reads SGHRS; CDR2 reads YFSETQ. The V and J ends lost 6 bases and 5 bases, in that order; junction bases with no gene match: 7. The CDR3 sequence is 13 residues long. CDR3 DNA: TGCGCCAGCACAGGGGGGGGTGTTACTGAAGCTTTCTTT. This codes for CASTGGGVTEAFF. Looking up the rest from reference TRBV5-1 and TRBJ1-1 gives the full variable domain: KAGVTQTPRYLIKTRGQQVTLSCSPISGHRSVSWYQQTPGQGLQFLFEYFSETQRNKGNFPGRFSGRQFSNSRSEMNVSTLELGDSALYLCASTGGGVTEAFFGQGTRLTVV.

J is TRBJ2-5 and V is TRBV27, with TRBD1 matching 9 bases. J gave up 7 bases and V 5 bases, and 17 bases lay outside the gene matches. CDR1 MNHEY and CDR2 SMNVEV come from the germline V gene (reference sequence). This CDR3 has 17 residues. CDR3 region: CASSTHRDRVDQGTQYF. Here the CDR3 DNA reads TGTGCCAGCAGTACCCACCGGGACAGGGTAGACCAGGGGACCCAGTACTTC.

The DNA for the CDR3 is TGTGCCAGCAGTTACTCGAGGACAGGGAGAGAGACCCAGTACTTC. Encoded protein: CASSYSRTGRETQYF. This rearrangement joins TRBV6-5 to TRBJ2-5, with 8 bases aligning to TRBD1. Germline CDR1 MNHEY, CDR2 SVGAGI. The CDR3 is 15 residues long. V was clipped by 0 bases and J by 4 bases; unmatched bases: 4.

V usage is TRBV4-1 and J usage is TRBJ2-5; no firm D call. The CDR3 length is 15 residues. V lost 0 bases and J 2 bases, leaving 10 bases between the germline ends. Looked up from germline, CDR1 is MGHRA and CDR2 is YSYEKL. This CDR3 is CASSQEPAVQETQYF. The CDR3 bases are TGCGCCAGCAGCCAAGAACCTGCGGTGCAAGAGACCCAGTACTTC.

V is TRBV6-5 and J is TRBJ1-6; D is uncertain. Germline assignment: CDR1 MNHEY and CDR2 SVGAGI. The V end lost 3 bases, the J end lost 7 bases, and 16 bases lay between the germline ends. The CDR3 covers 16 residues. CDR3 sequence: CASSYDRPERNSPLHF. CDR3 nucleotides: TGTGCCAGCAGTTATGACCGACCAGAGAGAAATTCACCCCTCCACTTT.

The table lists this clonotype with many counts. The chain has TRBV6-5 and TRBJ2-2; D is ambiguous. Germline CDR1 reads MNHEY; CDR2 reads SVGAGI. V lost 2 bases to trimming and J lost 6 bases, with 13 bases between them. This CDR3 region has 15 residues. In DNA, the CDR3 is TGTGCCAGCAGTTACGGATACCTTGGGGCCGGGGAGCTGTTTTTT. Its protein product is CASSYGYLGAGELFF.

This clonotype has at least ten counts. The chain combines TRBV20-1 with TRBJ1-1; D is unclear. Germline V gives CDR1 DFQATT, CDR2 SNEGSKA (reference sequence). V lost 8 bases and J 7 bases, leaving 5 bases between the germline ends. The length of the CDR3 is 8 residues. The DNA for the CDR3 is TGCAGTATGGGTGAAGCTTTCTTT. Its protein product is CSMGEAFF.

A note on this clonotype: The junction and the germline gene differ at one end; a read error may be behind it. The chain has TRBV7-7 and TRBJ2-1; D might be TRBD2 (5 bases). The V gene's germline CDR1 is SSHAT and CDR2 FNYEAQ (reference sequence). This CDR3 has 15 amino acids. CDR3 nucleotide sequence: TGTGCTAGCAGCCCCCGCCTGGCGGGCCTGGATGAGCAGTTCTTC. This gives the protein CASSPRLAGLDEQFF.

This clonotype was recorded many times. The rearrangement links TRBV7-9 to TRBJ2-1; 9 nucleotides agree with TRBD2. Germline V lookup: CDR1 SEHNR, CDR2 FQNEAQ (reference sequence). Germline trimming cut 5 bases from V and 8 bases from J; bases unmatched to any gene: 13. CDR3 length: 16 amino acids. Here the CDR3 reads CASSPHPGLAWDEQFF. The CDR3 DNA sequence: TGTGCCAGCAGCCCACACCCGGGACTAGCCTGGGATGAGCAGTTCTTC.

The genes are TRBV6-5 and TRBJ1-2; weak D call: TRBD1 (5 bases). V lost 2 bases and J lost 0, with 16 bases in between. The CDR3 is made up of 17 amino acids. Germline V gene lookup returns CDR1 MNHEY and CDR2 SVGAGI. Here the CDR3 reads CASSYTDSAPANYGYTF. In DNA form, the CDR3 reads TGTGCCAGCAGTTACACCGACAGCGCTCCAGCTAACTATGGCTACACCTTC.

The chain uses TRBV27 and TRBJ2-2, with 8 positions matching TRBD1. With 7 bases clipped from V and 0 bases from J, the junction kept 7 bases outside the gene matches. Germline lookup yields CDR1 MNHEY and CDR2 SMNVEV (reference sequence). CDR3 length: 16 residues. The DNA for the CDR3 is TGTGCCAGCACGGACAGGGATGGTCCGAACACCGGGGAGCTGTTTTTT. Translation: CASTDRDGPNTGELFF.